Below, 12 T cell receptor beta chains from the same sample are listed, as sequenced in a study of a mutant IDH1 vaccine in newly diagnosed glioma. Method: immunoSEQ multiplex PCR; TCRdb's copy keeps in-frame clones and lacks some. Found here are about 20,000 clones, roughly 88% of them singletons; the top ten hold roughly 5.9%. Sample time point: baseline, week 1 (first vaccination visit). Documented treatment: pre-vaccination baseline after standard-of-care therapy. This material consisted of PBMCs, taken from a glioma patient treated with radiotherapy, temozolomide or both. The origin of the receptors is a middle-aged man with glioma.

The chain is built from TRBV30 and TRBJ2-5, with a weak D call TRBD2 (6 bases). With 6 bases removed from V and 3 bases from J, the gap between germline ends came to 14 bases. The CDR3 length is 13 residues. CDR1 and CDR2 from the germline V gene are GTSNPN and SVGIG (reference sequence). The DNA of the CDR3 is TGTGCCTGCTTGGGGCGGGGTAAAGAGACCCAGTACTTC. Protein sequence: CACLGRGKETQYF.

V and J are TRBV28 and TRBJ2-7; D perhaps matches TRBD1 (5 bases). The CDR3 contains 15 residues. V lost 3 bases to trimming and J lost 4 bases, with 16 bases between them. Germline-derived CDR1 and CDR2 are MDHEN and SYDVKM. CDR3 coding DNA: TGTGCCAGCAGTTTCCGCGGACACCTGTTTTACGAGCAGTACGTC. It codes for CASSFRGHLFYEQYV.

In regard to this clone: One junction end disagrees with the germline gene, perhaps due to a read error. The genes are TRBV7-7 and TRBJ2-1; D may be TRBD1 (5 bases). The CDR3 runs to 16 residues. Germline loops: CDR1 SSHAT, CDR2 FNYEAQ (reference sequence). The CDR3 reads CASSLDLGVSYNEQFF. The CDR3 bases are TGTGCTAGCAGCCTCGACCTAGGGGTATCCTACAATGAGCAGTTCTTC.

CDR3 DNA: TGTGCCTGGAGTGTATCCCTTTACTACGAGCAGTACGTC. This sequence encodes CAWSVSLYYEQYV. The rearrangement joins TRBV30 to TRBJ2-7, with D unclear. This CDR3 has 13 residues. The germline gives CDR1 GTSNPN, CDR2 SVGIG (reference sequence). V dropped 0 bases and J dropped 3 bases, with 9 bases sitting between them.

The chain links TRBV29-1 to TRBJ2-7; tentative D call: TRBD1 (6 bases). The CDR3 sequence is 13 residues long. V was trimmed by 6 bases and J by 5 bases, leaving 17 bases between them. Germline V gene data show CDR1 as SQVTM and CDR2 as ANQGSEA. CDR3: CSVGTLGIDEQYF. The CDR3 bases are TGCAGCGTGGGGACACTTGGAATCGACGAGCAGTACTTC.

The CDR3 here is CASSSQGQGVGDEQYV. The CDR3 nucleotides are TGTGCCAGCAGTTCCCAGGGACAGGGGGTAGGGGACGAGCAGTACGTC. The V and J genes are TRBV6-5 and TRBJ2-7, with TRBD1 matching 11 bases. This CDR3 comprises 16 residues. The V segment lost 4 bases and the J segment 5 bases; nucleotides outside the gene matches: 10. Germline loops: CDR1 MNHEY, CDR2 SVGAGI.

By sample share, this clone is medium-sized. V is TRBV21-1 and J is TRBJ1-1; the table calls TRBD1, which could not be checked here. TRBV21-1 is an annotated pseudogene. There are 14 residues in the CDR3. The CDR3 DNA is TGTGCCAGCAGCAAACCGACAGGGGGCACTGAAGCTTTCTTT. Translating it yields CASSKPTGGTEAFF.

The sample holds one count of this clone. V and J are TRBV6-1 and TRBJ1-1; D call uncertain. The CDR3 runs 13 residues. Germline assignment: CDR1 MNHNS and CDR2 SASEGT. V was cut by 6 bases and J by 11 bases, with 19 bases left in between. CDR3 amino acids: CASSLGGHSPAFF. CDR3 DNA: TGTGCCAGCAGCCTGGGTGGGCACTCTCCGGCTTTCTTT.

The rearrangement links TRBV29-1 to TRBJ1-1; D not certain. Trimming left V 2 bases short and J 11 bases short, with 9 bases between. Germline CDR1 is SQVTM and CDR2 is ANQGSEA. This CDR3 is built from 10 residues. The CDR3 is CSVERGVAFF. In nucleotides, the CDR3 is TGCAGCGTTGAACGCGGCGTTGCTTTCTTT.

The chain employs TRBV18 and TRBJ1-4; D is unclear. With 2 bases removed from V and 4 bases from J, the gap between germline ends came to 8 bases. Germline CDR1 reads KGHSH; CDR2 reads LQKENI. The CDR3 extends over 14 amino acids. For the CDR3, the DNA is TGTGCCAGCTCACCAGGAGTGGGTAATGAAAAACTGTTTTTT. This codes for CASSPGVGNEKLFF.

This clone was recorded a few times. The chain couples TRBV6-6 to TRBJ1-4; TRBD1 matches 9 bases. The germline CDR1 and CDR2 sequences are MNHNY and SVGAGI (reference sequence). The CDR3 is made up of 14 amino acids. V lost 4 bases to trimming and J lost 10 bases; unmatched junction nucleotides: 7. CDR3 nucleotides: TGTGCCAGCAGTTTTACCGGGACAGGGCCAAAACTGTTTTTT. This sequence encodes CASSFTGTGPKLFF.

The chain carries TRBV6-6 and TRBJ1-1; D unclear. Germline V gene data show CDR1 as MNHNY and CDR2 as SVGAGI (reference sequence). The CDR3 sequence is 14 residues long. V was pared by 0 bases and J by 1 base, with 6 bases between. CDR3 nucleotide sequence: TGTGCCAGCAGTTACTCCGGAGCGAACACTGAAGCTTTCTTT. This codes for CASSYSGANTEAFF.